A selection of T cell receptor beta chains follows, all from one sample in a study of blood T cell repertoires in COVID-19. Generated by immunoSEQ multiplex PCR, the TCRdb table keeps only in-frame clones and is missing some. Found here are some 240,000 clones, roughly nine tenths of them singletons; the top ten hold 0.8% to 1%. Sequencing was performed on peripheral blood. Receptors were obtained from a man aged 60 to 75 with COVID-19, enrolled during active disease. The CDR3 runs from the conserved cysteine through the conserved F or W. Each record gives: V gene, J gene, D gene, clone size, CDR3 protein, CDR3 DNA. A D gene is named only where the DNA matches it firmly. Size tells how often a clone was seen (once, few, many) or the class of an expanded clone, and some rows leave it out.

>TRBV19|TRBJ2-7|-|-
CASSERHPANYEQYF
TGTGCCAGTAGTGAAAGACATCCCGCCAATTACGAGCAGTACTTC
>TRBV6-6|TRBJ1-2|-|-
CASSYSNGDYGYTF
TGTGCCAGCAGTTACTCGAACGGGGACTATGGCTACACCTTC
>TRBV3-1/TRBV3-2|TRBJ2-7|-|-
CASSQISSEQYF
TGTGCCAGCAGCCAAATTTCGAGCGAGCAGTACTTC
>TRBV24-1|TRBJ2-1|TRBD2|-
CATSVRGYNEQFF
TGTGCCACCAGTGTGCGGGGGTACAATGAGCAGTTCTTC
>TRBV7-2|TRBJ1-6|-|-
CASSQGSPLHF
TGTGCCAGCAGCCAGGGTTCACCCCTCCACTTT
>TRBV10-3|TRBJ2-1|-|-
CAISRTADEQFF
TGTGCCATCAGCCGGACAGCGGATGAGCAGTTCTTC
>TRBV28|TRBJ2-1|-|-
CASGRQGSYNEQFF
TGTGCCAGCGGGAGGCAGGGTTCCTACAATGAGCAGTTCTTC
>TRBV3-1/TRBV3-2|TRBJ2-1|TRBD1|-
CASSPPGQGRNEQFF
TGTGCCAGCAGCCCGCCGGGACAGGGTCGCAATGAGCAGTTCTTC
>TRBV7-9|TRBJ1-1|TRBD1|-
CASSPDGQEWNTEAFF
TGTGCCAGCAGCCCTGATGGACAGGAGTGGAACACTGAAGCTTTCTTT
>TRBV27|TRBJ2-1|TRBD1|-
CASTGTGRHEQFF
TGTGCCAGCACCGGGACAGGGCGACATGAGCAGTTCTTC
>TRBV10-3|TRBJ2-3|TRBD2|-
CAISESTGGDTQYF
TGTGCCATCAGTGAGTCGACGGGGGGTGATACGCAGTATTTT
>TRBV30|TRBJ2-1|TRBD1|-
CAWSRGTGLEQFF
TGTGCCTGGAGTAGGGGGACAGGCCTTGAGCAGTTCTTC
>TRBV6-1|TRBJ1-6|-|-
CASSDRGRSSYNSPLHF
TGTGCCAGCAGTGATAGAGGGCGAAGCTCCTATAATTCACCCCTCCACTTT
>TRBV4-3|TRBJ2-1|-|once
CASSQDLASSGNEQFF
TGCGCTAGCAGCCAAGATCTCGCGTCGTCGGGCAATGAGCAGTTCTTC
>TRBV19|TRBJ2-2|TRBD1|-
CASSIWDRGTSGELFF
TGTGCCAGTAGTATATGGGACAGGGGGACTTCCGGGGAGCTGTTTTTT
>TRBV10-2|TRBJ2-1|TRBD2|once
CASSGTSGLSSYNEQFF
TGCGCCAGCAGTGGGACTAGCGGGTTAAGCTCCTACAATGAGCAGTTCTTC
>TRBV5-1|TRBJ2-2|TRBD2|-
CASRGGLNTGELFF
TGCGCCAGCCGGGGGGGCCTTAACACCGGGGAGCTGTTTTTT
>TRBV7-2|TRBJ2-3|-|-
CASSLDSLTDTQYF
TGTGCCAGCAGCTTAGATTCACTGACAGATACGCAGTATTTT
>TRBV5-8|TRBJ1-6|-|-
CASSEGTPFTLHF
TGTGCCAGCAGCGAAGGGACTCCATTTACCCTCCACTTT
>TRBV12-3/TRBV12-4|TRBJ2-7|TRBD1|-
CASTRTGDEQYF
TGTGCCAGCACCCGGACAGGGGACGAGCAGTACTTC
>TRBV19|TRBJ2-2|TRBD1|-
CAIGTGVTGELFF
TGTGCCATCGGGACAGGGGTAACCGGGGAGCTGTTTTTT
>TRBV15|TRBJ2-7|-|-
CATSREGDPHEQYF
TGTGCCACCAGCAGAGAAGGAGATCCCCACGAGCAGTACTTC
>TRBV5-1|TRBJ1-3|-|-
CASSLDPGAGNTIYF
TGCGCCAGCAGCTTGGATCCGGGGGCTGGAAACACCATATATTTT
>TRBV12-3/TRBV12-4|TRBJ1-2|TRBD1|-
CASRAGGGGYTF
TGTGCCAGCAGGGCAGGGGGCGGTGGCTACACCTTC
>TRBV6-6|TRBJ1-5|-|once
CASSYWASNQPQHF
TGTGCCAGCAGTTACTGGGCGTCCAATCAGCCCCAGCATTTT
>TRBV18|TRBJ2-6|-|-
CASSHPGGANVLTF
TGTGCCAGCTCACACCCCGGTGGGGCCAACGTCCTGACTTTC
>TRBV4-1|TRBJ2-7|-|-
CASSQGDKLYEQYF
TGCGCCAGCAGCCAAGGAGACAAGCTTTACGAGCAGTACTTC
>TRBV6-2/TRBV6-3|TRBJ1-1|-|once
CASSTRGGGISGEAFF
TGTGCCAGCAGTACGCGGGGGGGCGGAATAAGCGGTGAAGCTTTCTTT
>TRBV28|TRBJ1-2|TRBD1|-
CASSLDRDYGYTF
TGTGCCAGCAGTCTGGACAGGGATTATGGCTACACCTTC
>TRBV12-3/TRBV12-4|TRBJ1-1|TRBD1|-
CASSWDRDTEAFF
TGTGCCAGCAGTTGGGACAGGGACACTGAAGCTTTCTTT
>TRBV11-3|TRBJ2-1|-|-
CASSLYSVNEQFF
TGTGCCAGCAGCTTATATAGCGTTAATGAGCAGTTCTTC
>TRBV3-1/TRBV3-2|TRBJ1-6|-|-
CASSPAVGDSPLHF
TGTGCCAGCAGCCCCGCCGTAGGAGATTCACCCCTCCACTTT
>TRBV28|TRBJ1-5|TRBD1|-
CASQRQGNQPQHF
TGTGCCAGCCAAAGACAGGGGAATCAGCCCCAGCATTTT
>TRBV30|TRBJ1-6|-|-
CAWSRTRTLGGSYNSPLHF
TGTGCCTGGAGCAGGACTCGGACCCTTGGAGGCTCCTATAATTCACCCCTCCACTTT
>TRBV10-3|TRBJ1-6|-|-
CAISISDTGLANSPLHF
TGTGCCATCAGTATAAGCGATACGGGGTTGGCGAATTCACCCCTCCACTTT
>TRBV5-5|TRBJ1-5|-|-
CASSLYEHPGGNQPQHF
TGTGCCAGCAGCTTGTATGAACACCCCGGGGGCAATCAGCCCCAGCATTTT
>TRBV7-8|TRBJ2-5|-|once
CASSRGWGQETQYF
TGTGCCAGCAGCCGAGGCTGGGGGCAGGAGACCCAGTACTTC
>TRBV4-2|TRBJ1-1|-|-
CASSQGVRQGNTEAFF
TGTGCCAGCAGCCAAGGGGTCCGGCAGGGAAACACTGAAGCTTTCTTT
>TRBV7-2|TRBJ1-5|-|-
CASSLGSSGNQPQHF
TGTGCCAGCAGCTTAGGGTCTAGCGGCAATCAGCCCCAGCATTTT
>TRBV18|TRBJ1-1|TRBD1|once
CASSVDRGRTEAFF
TGTGCCAGCTCAGTGGACAGGGGCAGGACTGAAGCTTTCTTT
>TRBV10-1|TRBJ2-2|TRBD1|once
CASSARTPRDRENTGELFF
TGCGCCAGCAGTGCCCGAACCCCCCGGGACAGGGAAAACACCGGGGAGCTGTTTTTT
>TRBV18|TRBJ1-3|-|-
CASSPDSSGNTIYF
TGTGCCAGCTCACCGGACAGTTCTGGAAACACCATATATTTT
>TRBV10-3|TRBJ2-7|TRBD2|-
CAISVGSRGTESYEQYF
TGTGCCATCAGTGTGGGGTCGCGGGGGACGGAATCCTACGAGCAGTACTTC